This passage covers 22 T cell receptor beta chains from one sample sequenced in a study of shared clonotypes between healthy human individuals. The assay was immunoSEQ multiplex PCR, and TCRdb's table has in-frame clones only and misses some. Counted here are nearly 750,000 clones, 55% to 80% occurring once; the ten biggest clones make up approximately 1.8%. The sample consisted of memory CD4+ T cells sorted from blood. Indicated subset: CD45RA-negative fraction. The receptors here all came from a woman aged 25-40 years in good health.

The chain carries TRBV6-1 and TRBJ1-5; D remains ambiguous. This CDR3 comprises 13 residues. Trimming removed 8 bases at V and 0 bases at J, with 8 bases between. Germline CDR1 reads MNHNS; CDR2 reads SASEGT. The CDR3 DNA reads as TGTGCCAGCGGCCTATATAGCAATCAGCCCCAGCATTTT. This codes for CASGLYSNQPQHF.

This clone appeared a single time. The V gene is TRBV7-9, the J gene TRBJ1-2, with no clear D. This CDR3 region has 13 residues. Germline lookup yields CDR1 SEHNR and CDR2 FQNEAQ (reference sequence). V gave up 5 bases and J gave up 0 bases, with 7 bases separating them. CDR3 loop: CASSNFANYGYTF. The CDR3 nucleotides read TGTGCCAGCAGCAACTTCGCTAACTATGGCTACACCTTC.

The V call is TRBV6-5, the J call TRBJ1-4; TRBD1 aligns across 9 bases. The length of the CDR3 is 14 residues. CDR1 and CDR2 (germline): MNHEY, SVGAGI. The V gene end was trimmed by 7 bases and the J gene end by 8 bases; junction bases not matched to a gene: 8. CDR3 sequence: CASTRTGAGEKLFF. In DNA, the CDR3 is TGTGCCAGCACTCGGACAGGGGCGGGAGAAAAACTGTTTTTT.

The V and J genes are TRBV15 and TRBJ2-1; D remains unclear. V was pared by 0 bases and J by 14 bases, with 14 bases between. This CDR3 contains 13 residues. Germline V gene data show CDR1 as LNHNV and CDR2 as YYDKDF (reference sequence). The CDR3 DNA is TGTGCCACCAGCAGAGATGAAGGGTCCCCGAAGTTCTTC. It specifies CATSRDEGSPKFF.

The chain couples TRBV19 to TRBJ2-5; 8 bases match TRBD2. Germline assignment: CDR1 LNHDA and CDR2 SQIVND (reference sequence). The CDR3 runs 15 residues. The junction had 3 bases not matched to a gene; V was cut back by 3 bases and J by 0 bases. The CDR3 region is CASSIGGANQETQYF. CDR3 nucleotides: TGTGCCAGTAGTATCGGGGGGGCCAACCAAGAGACCCAGTACTTC.

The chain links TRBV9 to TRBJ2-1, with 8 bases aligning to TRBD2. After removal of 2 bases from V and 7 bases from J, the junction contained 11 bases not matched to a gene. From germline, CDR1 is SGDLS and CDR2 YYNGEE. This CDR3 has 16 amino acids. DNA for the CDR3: TGTGCCAGCAGCGTTTCACCCGGGACTAGATCGAATGAGCAGTTCTTC. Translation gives CASSVSPGTRSNEQFF. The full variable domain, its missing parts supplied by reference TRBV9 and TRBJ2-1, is DSGVTQTPKHLITATGQRVTLRCSPRSGDLSVYWYQQSLDQGLQFLIQYYNGEERAKGNILERFSAQQFPDLHSELNLSSLELGDSALYFCASSVSPGTRSNEQFFGPGTRLTVL.

The CDR3 DNA follows: TGTGCCAGCAGCCTAGGACTAGGGGGCGAGCAGTACTTC. Translation gives CASSLGLGGEQYF. The rearrangement joins TRBV7-8 to TRBJ2-7; possible D gene TRBD2, 7 bases. The CDR3 runs to 13 residues. V was clipped by 5 bases and J by 6 bases, with 14 bases between them. Per germline, CDR1 SGHVS and CDR2 FQNEAQ.

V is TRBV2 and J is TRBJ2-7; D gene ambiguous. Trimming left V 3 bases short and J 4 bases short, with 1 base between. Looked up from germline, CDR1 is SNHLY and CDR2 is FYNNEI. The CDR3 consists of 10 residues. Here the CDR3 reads CASSDYEQYF. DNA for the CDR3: TGTGCCAGCAGTGATTACGAGCAGTACTTC.

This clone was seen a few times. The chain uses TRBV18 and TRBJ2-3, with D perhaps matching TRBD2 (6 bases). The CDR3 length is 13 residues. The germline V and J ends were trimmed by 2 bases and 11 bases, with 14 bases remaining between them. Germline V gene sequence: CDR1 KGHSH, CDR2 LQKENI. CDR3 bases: TGTGCCAGCTCACCAAGGCCGACGGGAGAGCAGTATTTT. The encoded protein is CASSPRPTGEQYF.

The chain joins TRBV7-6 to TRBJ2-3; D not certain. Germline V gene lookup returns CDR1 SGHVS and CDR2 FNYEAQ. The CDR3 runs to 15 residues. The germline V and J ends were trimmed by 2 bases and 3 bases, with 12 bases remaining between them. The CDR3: CASSLNTIDTDTQYF. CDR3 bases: TGTGCCAGCAGCTTAAACACAATTGATACAGATACGCAGTATTTT.

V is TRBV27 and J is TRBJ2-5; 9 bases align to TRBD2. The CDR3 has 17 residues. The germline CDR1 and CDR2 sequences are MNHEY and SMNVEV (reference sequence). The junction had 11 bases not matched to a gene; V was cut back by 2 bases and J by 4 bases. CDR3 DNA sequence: TGTGCCAGCAGTTTAAGATGGCCTAGCGGGATTCGAGAGACCCAGTACTTC. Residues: CASSLRWPSGIRETQYF.

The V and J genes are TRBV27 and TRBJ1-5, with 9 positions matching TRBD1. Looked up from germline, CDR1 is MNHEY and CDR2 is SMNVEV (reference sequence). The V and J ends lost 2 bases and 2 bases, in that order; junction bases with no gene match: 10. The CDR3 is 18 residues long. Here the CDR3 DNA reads TGTGCCAGCAGTTTAGCGGGGACAGGGAATAGGGGCAATCAGCCCCAGCATTTT. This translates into CASSLAGTGNRGNQPQHF.

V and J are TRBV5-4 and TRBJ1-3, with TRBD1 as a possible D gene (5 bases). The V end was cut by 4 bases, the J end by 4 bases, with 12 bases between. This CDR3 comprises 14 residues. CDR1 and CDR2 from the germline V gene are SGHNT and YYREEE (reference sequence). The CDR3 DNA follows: TGTGCCAGCAGCGATGGAGGGGACGGAAACACCATATATTTT. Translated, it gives CASSDGGDGNTIYF.

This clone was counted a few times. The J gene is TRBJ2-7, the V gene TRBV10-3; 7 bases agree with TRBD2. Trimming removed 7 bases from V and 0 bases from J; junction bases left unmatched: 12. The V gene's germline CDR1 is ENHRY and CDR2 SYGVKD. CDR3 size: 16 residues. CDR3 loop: CAITPREGSSSYEQYF. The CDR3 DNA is TGTGCCATCACTCCGAGGGAGGGGTCCTCCTCCTACGAGCAGTACTTC.

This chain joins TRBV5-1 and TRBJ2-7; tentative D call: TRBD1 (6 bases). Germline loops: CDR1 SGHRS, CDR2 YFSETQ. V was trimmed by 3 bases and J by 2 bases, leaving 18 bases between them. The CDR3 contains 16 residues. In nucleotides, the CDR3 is TGCGCCAGCAGCTGGGAGTCAAACAGGGCAACCTACGAGCAGTACTTC. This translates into CASSWESNRATYEQYF.

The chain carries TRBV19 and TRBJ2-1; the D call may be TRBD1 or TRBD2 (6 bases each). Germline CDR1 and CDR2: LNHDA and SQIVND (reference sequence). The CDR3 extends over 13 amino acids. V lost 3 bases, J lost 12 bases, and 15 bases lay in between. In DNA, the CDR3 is TGTGCCAGTAGTATCCGAGGGGGAGGATTGCAGTTCTTC. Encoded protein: CASSIRGGGLQFF.

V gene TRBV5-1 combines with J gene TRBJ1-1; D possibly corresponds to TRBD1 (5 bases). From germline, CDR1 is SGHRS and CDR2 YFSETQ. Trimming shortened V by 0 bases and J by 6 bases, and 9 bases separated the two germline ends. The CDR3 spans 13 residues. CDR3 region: CASSLDGASEAFF. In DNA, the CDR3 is TGCGCCAGCAGCTTGGACGGGGCGTCTGAAGCTTTCTTT.

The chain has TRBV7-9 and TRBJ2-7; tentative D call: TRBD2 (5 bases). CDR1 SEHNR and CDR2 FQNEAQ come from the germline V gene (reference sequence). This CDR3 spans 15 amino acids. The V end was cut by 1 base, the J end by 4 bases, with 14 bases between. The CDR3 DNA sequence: TGTGCCAGCAGCTTAGAGGTGCTAGCTGGATACGAGCAGTACTTC. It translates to CASSLEVLAGYEQYF.

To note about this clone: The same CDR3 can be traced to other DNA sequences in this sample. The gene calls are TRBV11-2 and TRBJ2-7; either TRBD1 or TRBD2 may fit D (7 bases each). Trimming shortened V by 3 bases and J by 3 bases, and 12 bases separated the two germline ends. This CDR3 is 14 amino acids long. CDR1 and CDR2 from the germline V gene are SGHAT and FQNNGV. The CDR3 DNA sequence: TGTGCCAGCAGCTTTCAGCGGGACAGCTACGAGCAGTACTTC. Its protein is CASSFQRDSYEQYF.

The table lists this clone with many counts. The CDR3 sequence is CSARALTF. Here the CDR3 DNA reads TGCAGTGCTAGAGCTCTAACCTTC. The J gene is TRBJ1-2, the V gene TRBV20-1; D is unresolved. Germline values: CDR1 DFQATT, CDR2 SNEGSKA (reference sequence). The germline V and J ends were trimmed by 1 base and 14 bases, with 5 bases remaining between them. The CDR3 is 8 amino acids.

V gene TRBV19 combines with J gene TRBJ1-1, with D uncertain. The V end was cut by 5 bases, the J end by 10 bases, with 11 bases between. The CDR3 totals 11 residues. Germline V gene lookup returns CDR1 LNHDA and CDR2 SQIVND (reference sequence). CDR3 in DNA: TGTGCCAGTAGTTTTAAAGGGCGAGCTTTCTTT. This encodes CASSFKGRAFF.

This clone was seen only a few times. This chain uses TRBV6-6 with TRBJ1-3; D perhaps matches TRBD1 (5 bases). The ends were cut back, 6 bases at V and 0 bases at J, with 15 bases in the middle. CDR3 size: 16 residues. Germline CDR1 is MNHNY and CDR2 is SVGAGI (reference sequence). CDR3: CASSQDRAFSGNTIYF. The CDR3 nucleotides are TGTGCCAGCAGCCAAGACAGAGCCTTCTCTGGAAACACCATATATTTT.